A single sample gave rise to the 5 T cell receptor beta chains below, sequenced in a study of cytomegalovirus exposure and HLA in healthy donors (TCRdb year 2017). The protocol used for the library was the immunoSEQ multiplex PCR assay. A mixture of 60 forward primers for TCR Vbeta segments and 13 reverse primers for TCR Jbeta segments was used in the multiplex PCR. In TCRdb, the immuneACCESS table is reduced to in-frame sequences with V and J assigned. These tables do not hold every clone; where another copy was compared, an unresolved V gene accounts for under half, and the others remain unexplained. The sample includes 150,000 to 200,000 clones, with just over 75% observed a single time. Of the sample, roughly 0.99% falls within the top ten clones. The specimen was PBMCs. These receptors all come from a woman aged 40 to 49 in good health and CMV-seronegative.

The gene calls are TRBV12-2 and TRBJ2-1; the DNA was not used to check the table's D call, TRBD2. TRBV12-2 counts as a pseudogene. This CDR3 is built from 15 residues. CDR3 sequence reads: CASRQTSGGGNEQFF. As DNA, the CDR3 is TGTGCAAGTCGCCAAACTAGCGGGGGCGGGAATGAGCAGTTCTTC.

V and J are TRBV9 and TRBJ2-3; tentatively, D is TRBD2 (6 bases). Trimming took 3 bases from V and 6 from J, leaving 14 bases between them. The CDR3 is made up of 14 amino acids. Germline CDR1 and CDR2: SGDLS and YYNGEE. The CDR3 loop is CASSAEGLSDTQYF. CDR3 DNA sequence: TGTGCCAGCAGCGCGGAGGGCCTCTCGGATACGCAGTATTTT. Full variable domain (rest looked up from reference TRBV9 and TRBJ2-3): DSGVTQTPKHLITATGQRVTLRCSPRSGDLSVYWYQQSLDQGLQFLIQYYNGEERAKGNILERFSAQQFPDLHSELNLSSLELGDSALYFCASSAEGLSDTQYFGPGTRLTVL.

The gene calls are TRBV30 and TRBJ2-2; perhaps TRBD1 as D (6 bases). Trimming took 3 bases from V and 4 from J, leaving 15 bases between them. CDR3 length: 15 residues. From germline, CDR1 is GTSNPN and CDR2 SVGIG (reference sequence). The CDR3 region is CAWRSQGLGTGELFF. For the CDR3, the DNA is TGTGCCTGGAGGAGCCAGGGGTTGGGCACCGGGGAGCTGTTTTTT.

This clone was counted only a few times. This sequence joins TRBV2 and TRBJ2-3; the match to TRBD2 covers 9 bases. Germline V gene lookup returns CDR1 SNHLY and CDR2 FYNNEI. The CDR3 length is 17 residues. Trimming took 8 bases from V and 4 from J; bases not matched to a gene: 16. The CDR3 loop is CASGKIVAGAAADTQYF. The CDR3 nucleotides are TGTGCCAGCGGAAAAATTGTAGCGGGAGCGGCGGCAGATACGCAGTATTTT.

The chain recombines TRBV6-5 with TRBJ2-3, with 13 bases matching TRBD2. There are 14 residues in the CDR3. After removal of 10 bases from V and 8 bases from J, the junction contained 9 bases not matched to a gene. Germline V gene sequence: CDR1 MNHEY, CDR2 SVGAGI. CDR3: CATGLAGYSATQYF. Written as DNA, the CDR3 is TGTGCCACGGGACTAGCGGGATATTCGGCTACGCAGTATTTT.